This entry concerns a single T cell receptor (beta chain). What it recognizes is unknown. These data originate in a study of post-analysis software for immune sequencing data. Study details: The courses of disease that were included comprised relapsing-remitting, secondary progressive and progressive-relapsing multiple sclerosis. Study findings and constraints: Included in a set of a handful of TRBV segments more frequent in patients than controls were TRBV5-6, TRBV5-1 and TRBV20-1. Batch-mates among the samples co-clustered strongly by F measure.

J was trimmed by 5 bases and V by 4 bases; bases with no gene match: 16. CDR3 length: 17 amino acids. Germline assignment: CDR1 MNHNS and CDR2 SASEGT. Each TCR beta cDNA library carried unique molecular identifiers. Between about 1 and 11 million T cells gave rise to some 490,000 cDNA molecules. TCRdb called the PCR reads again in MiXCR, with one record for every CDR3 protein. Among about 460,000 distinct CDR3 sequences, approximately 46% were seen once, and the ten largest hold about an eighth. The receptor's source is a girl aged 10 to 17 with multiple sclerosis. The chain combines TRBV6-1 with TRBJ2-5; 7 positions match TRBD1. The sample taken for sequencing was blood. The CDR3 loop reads CASSGRQGMGPGETQYF. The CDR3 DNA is TGTGCCAGCAGTGGACGACAGGGTATGGGCCCCGGGGAGACCCAGTACTTC.